The clone carrying this T cell receptor beta chain has a count of ten or more. The antigen remains undetermined. Whole-study findings and limits: Greatest tumor Treg TCR overlap was with tumor naive CD4+ cells. Tumor memory CD4+ T cell TCR gene usage clustered with blood and lymph node memory CD4+ cells and lymph node naive CD4+ cells.

The sorted Tregs were CD4+CD25+CD127-/low cells. CDR1 SEHNR and CDR2 FQNEAQ come from the germline V gene (reference sequence). This CDR3 is built from 14 residues. Trimming cost V 1 base and J 7 bases, with 13 bases left between them. Full-length variable regions came from constant-region reverse primers plus semi-nested Nested Universal Primer A PCR. TCRdb reprocessed the 5' RACE reads with MiXCR, giving one entry per CDR3 protein. Of about 32,000 distinct CDR3 sequences listed, approximately 30% are singletons. Sequencing was performed on tumor-infiltrating Tregs sorted from the breast tumor. The receptor comes from a female donor with breast cancer. The chain employs TRBV7-9 and TRBJ1-2, with D possibly being TRBD1 (6 bases). The CDR3 nucleotides are TGTGCCAGCAGCTTAGAGGGGGGTCGAGGTGGCTACACCTTC. Translated, it gives CASSLEGGRGGYTF.